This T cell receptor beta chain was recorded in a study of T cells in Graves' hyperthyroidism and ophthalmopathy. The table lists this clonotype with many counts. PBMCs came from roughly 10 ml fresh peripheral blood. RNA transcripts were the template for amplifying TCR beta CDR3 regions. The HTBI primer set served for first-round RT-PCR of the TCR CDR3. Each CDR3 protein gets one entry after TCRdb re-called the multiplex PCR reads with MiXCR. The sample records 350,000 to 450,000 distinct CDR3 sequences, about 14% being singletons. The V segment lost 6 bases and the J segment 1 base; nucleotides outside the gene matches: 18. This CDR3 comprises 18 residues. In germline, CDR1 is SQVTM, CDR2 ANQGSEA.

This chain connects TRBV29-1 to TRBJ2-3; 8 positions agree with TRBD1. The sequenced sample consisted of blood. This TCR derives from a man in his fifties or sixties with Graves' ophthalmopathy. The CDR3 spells CSVPSSTWGQERTDTQYF. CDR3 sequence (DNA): TGCAGCGTCCCCAGTTCCACCTGGGGACAGGAACGCACAGATACGCAGTATTTT.